The rows below give T cell receptor beta chains drawn from one sample of a study of human T cells and chemical hapten exposure. TCRdb processed the RACE reads anew with MiXCR; each CDR3 protein has one entry. The sample consists of 75,000 to 100,000 distinct CDR3 sequences, approximately 10% of them appearing once. Sequences were derived from whole blood, sampled in connection with sensitization to the hapten diphenylcyclopropenone (DPC). The receptor set was obtained from a man aged 35-49 years with alopecia areata. Some clones in this sample may be carry-over from other donors' samples. Each CDR3 is given with its conserved first and last residue. Fields, in order: clone size, V gene, J gene, D gene, CDR3 protein, CDR3 DNA. A D gene is named only where the DNA matches it firmly. Clone size, where shown, is once, few, many, or a class for clones that have expanded.

clone_size: once
v_call: TRBV14
j_call: TRBJ2-2
d_call: TRBD1
cdr3_aa: CASSQGVVGTGTLFF
cdr3_nt: TGTGCCAGCAGCCAAGGTGTAGTGGGGACAGGAACCCTGTTTTTT

clone_size: many
v_call: TRBV29-1
j_call: TRBJ1-1
d_call: TRBD1
cdr3_aa: CSVGEQGAGTEAFF
cdr3_nt: TGCAGCGTTGGGGAACAGGGGGCGGGCACTGAAGCTTTCTTT

clone_size: NA
v_call: TRBV12-3/TRBV12-4
j_call: TRBJ2-3
d_call: TRBD2
cdr3_aa: CASSLGLAGGITDTQYF
cdr3_nt: TGTGCCAGCAGTTTAGGTCTAGCGGGAGGCATCACAGATACGCAGTATTTT

clone_size: many
v_call: TRBV2
j_call: TRBJ2-1
d_call: TRBD2
cdr3_aa: CARTRRVAGVDEQFF
cdr3_nt: TGTGCCAGGACCCGGAGGGTAGCGGGAGTCGATGAGCAGTTCTTC

clone_size: NA
v_call: TRBV5-4
j_call: TRBJ2-1
d_call: NA
cdr3_aa: CASSLAGRSSYNEQFF
cdr3_nt: TGTGCCAGCAGCTTGGCCGGGAGAAGCTCCTACAATGAGCAGTTCTTC

clone_size: NA
v_call: TRBV11-1
j_call: TRBJ1-6
d_call: NA
cdr3_aa: CASSLSQDRKPLHF
cdr3_nt: TGTGCCAGCAGCTTAAGCCAGGATCGAAAACCCCTCCACTTT

clone_size: NA
v_call: TRBV10-3
j_call: TRBJ2-5
d_call: TRBD2
cdr3_aa: CAISLGLATETQYF
cdr3_nt: TGTGCCATCAGCTTGGGACTAGCGACAGAGACCCAGTACTTC

clone_size: NA
v_call: TRBV5-1
j_call: TRBJ2-5
d_call: NA
cdr3_aa: CASSVRDAQETQYF
cdr3_nt: TGCGCCAGCAGCGTACGGGACGCCCAAGAGACCCAGTACTTC

clone_size: many
v_call: TRBV7-8
j_call: TRBJ1-4
d_call: TRBD1
cdr3_aa: CASSSGTGWEKLFF
cdr3_nt: TGTGCCAGCAGCTCTGGGACAGGGTGGGAAAAACTGTTTTTT

clone_size: NA
v_call: TRBV11-2
j_call: TRBJ2-2
d_call: NA
cdr3_aa: CASSQTGTMEEELFF
cdr3_nt: TGTGCCAGCAGCCAAACAGGGACCATGGAGGAGGAGCTGTTTTTT

clone_size: few
v_call: TRBV28
j_call: TRBJ1-3
d_call: NA
cdr3_aa: CASSLQTFGNTIYF
cdr3_nt: TGTGCCAGCAGTTTACAGACTTTTGGAAACACCATATATTTT

clone_size: few
v_call: TRBV7-9
j_call: TRBJ2-1
d_call: NA
cdr3_aa: CASSHSGTPKSSYNEQFF
cdr3_nt: TGTGCCAGCAGTCATTCCGGGACACCGAAGAGCTCCTACAATGAGCAGTTCTTC

clone_size: few
v_call: TRBV28
j_call: TRBJ2-2
d_call: NA
cdr3_aa: CASSRPTGELFF
cdr3_nt: TGTGCCAGCAGCCGGCCCACCGGGGAGCTGTTTTTT

clone_size: many
v_call: TRBV27
j_call: TRBJ1-5
d_call: TRBD1
cdr3_aa: CASSRTGSYQPQHF
cdr3_nt: TGTGCCAGCAGTCGGACAGGGAGCTATCAGCCCCAGCATTTT

clone_size: many
v_call: TRBV6-2/TRBV6-3
j_call: TRBJ2-1
d_call: TRBD2
cdr3_aa: CASHATTSGRTGVEQFF
cdr3_nt: TGTGCCAGCCACGCCACAACTAGCGGTCGTACGGGTGTTGAGCAGTTCTTC

clone_size: few
v_call: TRBV27
j_call: TRBJ2-7
d_call: NA
cdr3_aa: CASSLGSGTIYEQYF
cdr3_nt: TGTGCCAGCAGTTTAGGGAGCGGTACCATCTACGAGCAGTACTTC

clone_size: many
v_call: TRBV20-1
j_call: TRBJ1-6
d_call: TRBD1
cdr3_aa: CSARDRTGEASPLHF
cdr3_nt: TGCAGTGCTAGAGACAGGACAGGGGAGGCTTCACCCCTCCACTTT

clone_size: NA
v_call: TRBV28
j_call: TRBJ1-4
d_call: TRBD1
cdr3_aa: CASSSGTGKMREKLFF
cdr3_nt: TGTGCCAGCAGTTCCGGGACAGGAAAAATGAGGGAAAAACTGTTTTTT

clone_size: few
v_call: TRBV6-2/TRBV6-3
j_call: TRBJ2-7
d_call: NA
cdr3_aa: CASSKPGTGSYEQYF
cdr3_nt: TGTGCCAGCAGTAAGCCGGGGACCGGCTCCTACGAGCAGTACTTC

clone_size: many
v_call: TRBV20-1
j_call: TRBJ1-5
d_call: NA
cdr3_aa: CSARSGGGNQPQHF
cdr3_nt: TGCAGTGCTAGATCCGGAGGAGGAAACCAGCCCCAGCATTTT

clone_size: many
v_call: TRBV4-3
j_call: TRBJ2-3
d_call: NA
cdr3_aa: CASSQIPGADTQYF
cdr3_nt: TGCGCCAGCAGCCAAATTCCGGGCGCAGATACGCAGTATTTT

clone_size: many
v_call: TRBV18
j_call: TRBJ1-1
d_call: TRBD1
cdr3_aa: CASSPSGQGGLWTEAFF
cdr3_nt: TGTGCCAGCTCACCCTCGGGACAGGGGGGCTTGTGGACTGAAGCTTTCTTT

clone_size: few
v_call: TRBV28
j_call: TRBJ2-4
d_call: TRBD1
cdr3_aa: CASSLTLYRGAKNIQYF
cdr3_nt: TGTGCCAGCAGCCTTACCCTATACAGGGGCGCCAAAAACATTCAGTACTTC

clone_size: many
v_call: TRBV9
j_call: TRBJ1-2
d_call: TRBD1
cdr3_aa: CASSARGSGQDGYTF
cdr3_nt: TGTGCCAGCAGCGCCCGTGGCTCTGGACAGGATGGCTACACCTTC

clone_size: few
v_call: TRBV19
j_call: TRBJ1-2
d_call: TRBD1
cdr3_aa: CASNPQQGRGYTF
cdr3_nt: TGTGCCAGTAACCCTCAACAGGGGAGGGGCTACACCTTC

clone_size: few
v_call: TRBV29-1
j_call: TRBJ1-5
d_call: NA
cdr3_aa: CSVGGVGNQPQHF
cdr3_nt: TGCAGCGTGGGGGGCGTAGGCAATCAGCCCCAGCATTTT

clone_size: NA
v_call: TRBV12-3/TRBV12-4
j_call: TRBJ2-4
d_call: NA
cdr3_aa: CASSLAMDSLGIIQYF
cdr3_nt: TGTGCCAGCAGTTTAGCGATGGACAGTTTGGGAATCATTCAGTACTTC

clone_size: many
v_call: TRBV29-1
j_call: TRBJ2-7
d_call: NA
cdr3_aa: CSARLEINSYEQYF
cdr3_nt: TGCAGCGCCCGACTAGAAATAAACTCCTACGAGCAGTACTTC

clone_size: NA
v_call: TRBV6-2/TRBV6-3
j_call: TRBJ2-3
d_call: NA
cdr3_aa: CASSYLIRTDTQYF
cdr3_nt: TGTGCCAGCAGTTACTTGATTCGAACAGATACGCAGTATTTT

clone_size: few
v_call: TRBV21-1
j_call: TRBJ2-2
d_call: NA
cdr3_aa: CASSSWGRGIGELFF
cdr3_nt: NA

clone_size: NA
v_call: TRBV11-1
j_call: TRBJ2-3
d_call: TRBD2
cdr3_aa: CASSSGLVAVTQYF
cdr3_nt: TGTGCCAGCAGCTCCGGACTAGTCGCAGTTACGCAGTATTTT

clone_size: NA
v_call: TRBV4-3
j_call: TRBJ2-6
d_call: NA
cdr3_aa: CASSQASGRVFYSGANVLTF
cdr3_nt: TGCGCCAGCAGCCAAGCAAGCGGACGGGTCTTTTACTCTGGGGCCAACGTCCTGACTTTC

clone_size: few
v_call: TRBV12-3/TRBV12-4
j_call: TRBJ2-2
d_call: TRBD1
cdr3_aa: CASRDREYTGELFF
cdr3_nt: TGTGCCAGCAGGGACAGGGAATACACCGGGGAGCTGTTTTTT

clone_size: NA
v_call: TRBV20-1
j_call: TRBJ2-3
d_call: NA
cdr3_aa: CSARDRPGADTQYF
cdr3_nt: TGCAGTGCTAGAGATCGGCCCGGTGCAGATACGCAGTATTTT

clone_size: few
v_call: TRBV29-1
j_call: TRBJ2-6
d_call: NA
cdr3_aa: CSVGKAPGANVLTF
cdr3_nt: TGCAGCGTTGGAAAAGCTCCTGGGGCCAACGTCCTGACTTTC

clone_size: NA
v_call: TRBV11-2
j_call: TRBJ2-3
d_call: TRBD2
cdr3_aa: CASSLWGLAGVADTQYF
cdr3_nt: TGTGCCAGCAGCTTATGGGGACTAGCGGGAGTGGCAGATACGCAGTATTTT

clone_size: NA
v_call: TRBV7-8
j_call: TRBJ2-7
d_call: NA
cdr3_aa: CASSTRWASDQYF
cdr3_nt: TGTGCCAGCAGTACGAGATGGGCTAGCGATCAGTACTTC

clone_size: many
v_call: TRBV12-5
j_call: TRBJ1-1
d_call: TRBD1
cdr3_aa: CASGTGTEAFF
cdr3_nt: TGTGCTAGTGGGACAGGGACTGAAGCTTTCTTT

clone_size: NA
v_call: TRBV20-1
j_call: TRBJ2-7
d_call: TRBD2
cdr3_aa: CSASPIAGGPRYEQYF
cdr3_nt: TGCAGTGCTAGCCCGATAGCGGGAGGGCCTAGGTACGAGCAGTACTTC

clone_size: few
v_call: TRBV11-2
j_call: TRBJ1-1
d_call: NA
cdr3_aa: CASSLYVQTNTEAFF
cdr3_nt: TGTGCCAGCAGCTTATATGTGCAGACGAACACTGAAGCTTTCTTT

clone_size: NA
v_call: TRBV5-1
j_call: TRBJ2-5
d_call: TRBD2
cdr3_aa: CASSRGTNQETQYF
cdr3_nt: TGCGCCAGCAGCCGCGGGACTAACCAAGAGACCCAGTACTTC

clone_size: many
v_call: TRBV4-2
j_call: TRBJ2-6
d_call: TRBD2
cdr3_aa: CASSSGGGPGANVLTF
cdr3_nt: TGTGCCAGCAGCTCTGGGGGGGGACCTGGGGCCAACGTCCTGACTTTC

clone_size: once
v_call: TRBV19
j_call: TRBJ2-3
d_call: NA
cdr3_aa: CASRPVHTDTQYF
cdr3_nt: TGTGCCAGTAGACCCGTCCACACAGATACGCAGTATTTT

clone_size: many
v_call: TRBV11-3
j_call: TRBJ1-1
d_call: NA
cdr3_aa: CASSPGRGMNTEAFF
cdr3_nt: TGTGCCAGCAGCCCAGGACGGGGGATGAACACTGAAGCTTTCTTT

clone_size: many
v_call: TRBV27
j_call: TRBJ1-1
d_call: NA
cdr3_aa: CASSLVPRNTEAFF
cdr3_nt: TGTGCCAGCAGTTTAGTCCCACGGAATACTGAAGCTTTCTTT

clone_size: few
v_call: TRBV29-1
j_call: TRBJ2-1
d_call: NA
cdr3_aa: CSVDALSSYNEQFF
cdr3_nt: TGCAGCGTTGATGCGTTAAGCTCCTACAATGAGCAGTTCTTC

clone_size: few
v_call: TRBV6-2/TRBV6-3
j_call: TRBJ1-5
d_call: NA
cdr3_aa: CASSQGVPRRNQPQHF
cdr3_nt: TGTGCCAGCAGTCAAGGGGTTCCCCGGAGGAATCAGCCCCAGCATTTT

clone_size: many
v_call: TRBV12-3/TRBV12-4
j_call: TRBJ1-2
d_call: TRBD1
cdr3_aa: CASSSDRVYGYTF
cdr3_nt: TGTGCCAGCAGTTCGGACAGGGTCTATGGCTACACCTTC

clone_size: NA
v_call: TRBV7-6
j_call: TRBJ1-3
d_call: NA
cdr3_aa: CASSLALGPPGNTIYF
cdr3_nt: TGTGCCAGCAGCTTAGCGCTTGGACCTCCCGGAAACACCATATATTTT

clone_size: NA
v_call: TRBV29-1
j_call: TRBJ2-1
d_call: TRBD1
cdr3_aa: CSIGDRGEGEQFF
cdr3_nt: TGCAGCATTGGGGACAGGGGCGAGGGTGAGCAGTTCTTC

clone_size: few
v_call: TRBV27
j_call: TRBJ2-1
d_call: TRBD1
cdr3_aa: CASTSRTGGSYNEQFF
cdr3_nt: TGTGCCAGCACCTCGAGGACAGGGGGCTCCTACAATGAGCAGTTCTTC

clone_size: NA
v_call: TRBV7-2
j_call: TRBJ2-3
d_call: NA
cdr3_aa: CASSPLKATTDTQYF
cdr3_nt: TGTGCCAGCAGCCCCCTTAAAGCAACGACAGATACGCAGTATTTT

clone_size: NA
v_call: TRBV29-1
j_call: TRBJ1-1
d_call: NA
cdr3_aa: CSVVDWGGNTEAFF
cdr3_nt: TGCAGCGTTGTGGACTGGGGGGGTAACACTGAAGCTTTCTTT

clone_size: NA
v_call: TRBV5-4
j_call: TRBJ2-5
d_call: TRBD2
cdr3_aa: CASSLGTSGKITETQYF
cdr3_nt: TGTGCCAGCAGCCTTGGGACTAGCGGGAAGATTACAGAGACCCAGTACTTC

clone_size: medium-sized
v_call: TRBV6-5
j_call: TRBJ2-3
d_call: TRBD2
cdr3_aa: CASSRRGLLADTQYF
cdr3_nt: TGTGCCAGCAGCCGCCGGGGACTATTGGCAGATACGCAGTATTTT

clone_size: few
v_call: TRBV20-1
j_call: TRBJ2-3
d_call: NA
cdr3_aa: CSAREIPRKTDTQYF
cdr3_nt: TGCAGTGCTAGAGAAATCCCCCGCAAAACAGATACGCAGTATTTT

clone_size: NA
v_call: TRBV5-1
j_call: TRBJ1-6
d_call: NA
cdr3_aa: CASRQLNRESPLHF
cdr3_nt: TGCGCCAGCAGACAGCTTAACCGGGAGTCACCCCTCCACTTT

clone_size: few
v_call: TRBV5-4
j_call: TRBJ1-4
d_call: NA
cdr3_aa: CASSSDSATNEKLFF
cdr3_nt: TGTGCCAGCAGCTCTGACTCTGCAACTAATGAAAAACTGTTTTTT

clone_size: NA
v_call: TRBV6-1
j_call: TRBJ1-3
d_call: NA
cdr3_aa: CASSETPGNTIYF
cdr3_nt: TGTGCCAGCAGTGAGACACCTGGAAACACCATATATTTT

clone_size: many
v_call: TRBV5-1
j_call: TRBJ2-3
d_call: TRBD2
cdr3_aa: CASSLPTSGVTDTQYF
cdr3_nt: TGCGCCAGCAGCCTCCCGACTAGCGGGGTCACAGATACGCAGTATTTT